The rows below give T cell receptor beta chains drawn from one sample of a study of shared clonotypes between healthy human individuals. TCRdb's table, derived via immunoSEQ multiplex PCR, lists solely in-frame clones and lacks some. The sample includes 2 million to 2.5 million clones, over 85% of them seen just once. The sequencing sample was made of naive CD4+ T cells from PBMCs. All receptors come from a young man in good health. Some clones in this sample may be carry-over from other donors' samples. CDR3s include the opening cysteine and the closing phenylalanine or tryptophan. Each record gives: J gene, D gene, V gene, clone size, CDR3 protein, CDR3 DNA. A D gene is named only where the DNA matches it firmly. Not every row has a clone size; where given, it reads once, few, many or a size class.

j_call: TRBJ2-7
d_call: TRBD1
v_call: TRBV4-3
clone_size: once
cdr3_aa: CASSQTPGTGTYEQYF
cdr3_nt: TGCGCCAGCAGCCAAACCCCCGGGACAGGGACCTACGAGCAGTACTTC

j_call: TRBJ2-5
d_call: -
v_call: TRBV9
clone_size: -
cdr3_aa: CASSVEPFQETQYF
cdr3_nt: TGTGCCAGCAGCGTAGAGCCATTTCAAGAGACCCAGTACTTC

j_call: TRBJ2-7
d_call: -
v_call: TRBV9
clone_size: -
cdr3_aa: CASSVASGDHEQYF
cdr3_nt: TGTGCCAGCAGCGTAGCTTCAGGGGACCACGAGCAGTACTTC

j_call: TRBJ2-2
d_call: -
v_call: TRBV6-6
clone_size: -
cdr3_aa: CASSYWAGELFF
cdr3_nt: TGTGCCAGCAGTTACTGGGCTGGGGAGCTGTTTTTT

j_call: TRBJ2-7
d_call: TRBD2
v_call: TRBV6-1
clone_size: -
cdr3_aa: CASANEAGTGYEQYF
cdr3_nt: TGTGCCAGCGCCAATGAAGCGGGAACAGGCTACGAGCAGTACTTC

j_call: TRBJ1-1
d_call: TRBD1
v_call: TRBV19
clone_size: -
cdr3_aa: CASSDRGHTEAFF
cdr3_nt: TGTGCCAGTAGCGACAGGGGGCACACTGAAGCTTTCTTT

j_call: TRBJ1-2
d_call: -
v_call: TRBV21-1
clone_size: -
cdr3_aa: CASSKETGVYGYTF
cdr3_nt: TGTGCCAGCAGCAAAGAAACAGGGGTTTATGGCTACACCTTC

j_call: TRBJ2-1
d_call: TRBD2
v_call: TRBV25-1
clone_size: -
cdr3_aa: CASSGVSGLAGAHNEQFF
cdr3_nt: TGTGCCAGCAGTGGGGTCAGCGGACTAGCGGGAGCCCACAATGAGCAGTTCTTC

j_call: TRBJ2-2
d_call: -
v_call: TRBV11-3
clone_size: -
cdr3_aa: CASSLDRNTGELFF
cdr3_nt: TGTGCCAGCAGCTTAGATAGAAACACCGGGGAGCTGTTTTTT

j_call: TRBJ2-5
d_call: -
v_call: TRBV18
clone_size: -
cdr3_aa: CASSPLAADQETQYF
cdr3_nt: TGTGCCAGCTCACCACTAGCGGCCGACCAAGAGACCCAGTACTTC

j_call: TRBJ2-1
d_call: TRBD2
v_call: TRBV5-1
clone_size: -
cdr3_aa: CASSRLAVSYNEQFF
cdr3_nt: TGCGCCAGCAGCCGACTAGCGGTGTCCTACAATGAGCAGTTCTTC

j_call: TRBJ2-7
d_call: TRBD2
v_call: TRBV27
clone_size: -
cdr3_aa: CASSPRTSGNEQYF
cdr3_nt: TGTGCCAGCAGTCCTAGAACTAGCGGGAACGAGCAGTACTTC

j_call: TRBJ1-1
d_call: -
v_call: TRBV5-6
clone_size: -
cdr3_aa: CASSLVSAGWSTEAFF
cdr3_nt: TGTGCCAGCAGCTTGGTTTCCGCAGGGTGGAGCACTGAAGCTTTCTTT

j_call: TRBJ2-7
d_call: TRBD2
v_call: TRBV19
clone_size: -
cdr3_aa: CASSIWASGRASRGEQYF
cdr3_nt: TGTGCCAGTAGTATCTGGGCTAGCGGGAGGGCCAGCCGTGGAGAGCAGTACTTC

j_call: TRBJ1-1
d_call: -
v_call: TRBV7-3
clone_size: -
cdr3_aa: CASSSQRGTEAFF
cdr3_nt: TGTGCCAGCAGCTCCCAACGGGGGACTGAAGCTTTCTTT

j_call: TRBJ2-2
d_call: -
v_call: TRBV18
clone_size: -
cdr3_aa: CASSQQGNTGELFF
cdr3_nt: TGTGCCAGCTCACAACAGGGGAACACCGGGGAGCTGTTTTTT

j_call: TRBJ1-5
d_call: -
v_call: TRBV7-9
clone_size: -
cdr3_aa: CASSITGAQHF
cdr3_nt: TGTGCCAGCAGTATCACTGGGGCCCAGCATTTT

j_call: TRBJ1-3
d_call: -
v_call: TRBV6-1
clone_size: -
cdr3_aa: CASKPDPGNTIYF
cdr3_nt: TGTGCCAGCAAACCCGACCCTGGAAACACCATATATTTT

j_call: TRBJ1-2
d_call: -
v_call: TRBV5-1
clone_size: -
cdr3_aa: CASSGRTWNYGYTF
cdr3_nt: TGCGCCAGCAGCGGCAGGACCTGGAACTATGGCTACACCTTC

j_call: TRBJ2-7
d_call: -
v_call: TRBV27
clone_size: -
cdr3_aa: CASNPSYEQYF
cdr3_nt: TGTGCCAGCAATCCGTCCTACGAGCAGTACTTC

j_call: TRBJ1-1
d_call: -
v_call: TRBV29-1
clone_size: few
cdr3_aa: CSVRPVLMNTEAFF
cdr3_nt: TGCAGCGTGAGACCCGTGCTAATGAACACTGAAGCTTTCTTT

j_call: TRBJ2-7
d_call: TRBD1
v_call: TRBV5-1
clone_size: -
cdr3_aa: CASSPPGTGGHEQYF
cdr3_nt: TGCGCCAGCAGCCCTCCCGGGACAGGGGGCCACGAGCAGTACTTC

j_call: TRBJ2-3
d_call: TRBD2
v_call: TRBV5-1
clone_size: -
cdr3_aa: CASSLEGTSKDTQYF
cdr3_nt: TGCGCCAGCAGCTTAGAAGGGACTAGCAAGGATACGCAGTATTTT

j_call: TRBJ2-2
d_call: -
v_call: TRBV20-1
clone_size: -
cdr3_aa: CSAREAEELFF
cdr3_nt: TGCAGTGCTAGGGAAGCAGAGGAGCTGTTTTTT

j_call: TRBJ2-1
d_call: -
v_call: TRBV28
clone_size: -
cdr3_aa: CASSLPRGLQFF
cdr3_nt: TGTGCCAGCAGTCTACCTAGGGGACTGCAGTTCTTC

j_call: TRBJ1-5
d_call: -
v_call: TRBV6-1
clone_size: few
cdr3_aa: CASSEVSNQPQHF
cdr3_nt: TGTGCCAGCAGTGAAGTAAGCAATCAGCCCCAGCATTTT

j_call: TRBJ2-4
d_call: -
v_call: TRBV5-1
clone_size: -
cdr3_aa: CASSLVSGAKNIQYF
cdr3_nt: TGCGCCAGCAGCTTGGTCTCGGGGGCCAAAAACATTCAGTACTTC

j_call: TRBJ2-7
d_call: TRBD2
v_call: TRBV7-2
clone_size: -
cdr3_aa: CASSFGLAGVSYEQYF
cdr3_nt: TGTGCCAGCAGCTTTGGACTAGCGGGAGTCTCCTACGAGCAGTACTTC

j_call: TRBJ2-2
d_call: -
v_call: TRBV28
clone_size: once
cdr3_aa: CASRMGLNTGELFF
cdr3_nt: TGTGCCAGCAGAATGGGCCTGAACACCGGGGAGCTGTTTTTT

j_call: TRBJ1-4
d_call: -
v_call: TRBV7-6
clone_size: -
cdr3_aa: CASSPWSNEKLFF
cdr3_nt: TGTGCCAGCAGCCCCTGGTCAAATGAAAAACTGTTTTTT

j_call: TRBJ2-7
d_call: -
v_call: TRBV28
clone_size: -
cdr3_aa: CASTGRLYEQYF
cdr3_nt: TGTGCCAGCACTGGACGTCTTTACGAGCAGTACTTC

j_call: TRBJ1-1
d_call: -
v_call: TRBV11-2
clone_size: -
cdr3_aa: CASSNSNTEAFF
cdr3_nt: TGTGCCAGCAGTAACTCGAACACTGAAGCTTTCTTT

j_call: TRBJ1-2
d_call: -
v_call: TRBV28
clone_size: -
cdr3_aa: CASSDYSRGANNYGYTF
cdr3_nt: TGTGCCAGCAGTGACTACAGCAGAGGGGCTAATAACTATGGCTACACCTTC

j_call: TRBJ2-5
d_call: TRBD2
v_call: TRBV6-1
clone_size: -
cdr3_aa: CASSGGRAGETQYF
cdr3_nt: TGTGCCAGCAGTGGAGGGAGGGCCGGAGAGACCCAGTACTTC

j_call: TRBJ2-3
d_call: TRBD1
v_call: TRBV25-1
clone_size: -
cdr3_aa: CASSDRVSTDTQYF
cdr3_nt: TGTGCCAGCAGCGACAGGGTTAGCACAGATACGCAGTATTTT

j_call: TRBJ2-2
d_call: -
v_call: TRBV30
clone_size: -
cdr3_aa: CAGTGVIHTGELFF
cdr3_nt: TGTGCCGGTACCGGGGTAATACACACCGGGGAGCTGTTTTTT

j_call: TRBJ2-3
d_call: -
v_call: TRBV20-1
clone_size: -
cdr3_aa: CSCQLLGTQYF
cdr3_nt: TGCAGTTGCCAACTTCTTGGTACGCAGTATTTT

j_call: TRBJ2-3
d_call: -
v_call: TRBV4-1
clone_size: -
cdr3_aa: CASSQIPGQRKADTQYF
cdr3_nt: TGCGCCAGCAGCCAGATCCCCGGACAGAGAAAGGCGGATACGCAGTATTTT

j_call: TRBJ2-1
d_call: -
v_call: TRBV21-1
clone_size: -
cdr3_aa: CASSKGNTSYNEQFF
cdr3_nt: TGTGCCAGCAGCAAAGGGAATACCTCCTACAATGAGCAGTTCTTC

j_call: TRBJ2-2
d_call: -
v_call: TRBV5-1
clone_size: -
cdr3_aa: CASSTTLSVFAGELFF
cdr3_nt: TGCGCCAGCAGCACCACCCTCTCGGTGTTCGCCGGGGAGCTGTTTTTT

j_call: TRBJ2-3
d_call: TRBD2
v_call: TRBV4-3
clone_size: -
cdr3_aa: CASSQVSGRAPDTQYF
cdr3_nt: TGCGCCAGCAGCCAAGTATCCGGGAGGGCCCCAGATACGCAGTATTTT

j_call: TRBJ2-2
d_call: TRBD2
v_call: TRBV28
clone_size: -
cdr3_aa: CASSLGTSTHTGELFF
cdr3_nt: TGTGCCAGCAGTTTAGGGACTAGTACGCACACCGGGGAGCTGTTTTTT

j_call: TRBJ2-5
d_call: -
v_call: TRBV6-5
clone_size: -
cdr3_aa: CASSRGGETQYF
cdr3_nt: TGTGCCAGCAGCCGGGGTGGGGAGACCCAGTACTTC

j_call: TRBJ1-1
d_call: -
v_call: TRBV5-1
clone_size: few
cdr3_aa: CASSVGQPNTEAFF
cdr3_nt: TGCGCCAGCAGCGTCGGACAGCCGAACACTGAAGCTTTCTTT

j_call: TRBJ2-3
d_call: -
v_call: TRBV11-3
clone_size: -
cdr3_aa: CASSGGLTDTQYF
cdr3_nt: TGTGCCAGCAGCGGGGGCTTGACAGATACGCAGTATTTT

j_call: TRBJ1-5
d_call: -
v_call: TRBV4-2
clone_size: -
cdr3_aa: CASSQDPVLGSGPQHF
cdr3_nt: TGTGCCAGCAGCCAAGATCCCGTACTCGGGTCGGGGCCCCAGCATTTT

j_call: TRBJ1-2
d_call: -
v_call: TRBV7-2
clone_size: -
cdr3_aa: CASSLSRFYGYTF
cdr3_nt: TGTGCCAGCAGCTTATCCCGGTTCTATGGCTACACCTTC

j_call: TRBJ2-2
d_call: TRBD1
v_call: TRBV18
clone_size: -
cdr3_aa: CASSDRAGELFF
cdr3_nt: TGTGCCAGCTCAGACAGGGCCGGGGAGCTGTTTTTT

j_call: TRBJ2-3
d_call: -
v_call: TRBV27
clone_size: -
cdr3_aa: CASSFWDRTDTQYF
cdr3_nt: TGTGCCAGCAGTTTTTGGGACCGCACAGATACGCAGTATTTT

j_call: TRBJ1-2
d_call: TRBD1
v_call: TRBV9
clone_size: -
cdr3_aa: CASSVIGTGTGGGYTF
cdr3_nt: TGTGCCAGCAGCGTAATTGGGACCGGGACAGGGGGCGGCTACACCTTC

j_call: TRBJ2-7
d_call: -
v_call: TRBV28
clone_size: -
cdr3_aa: CASSPQGWQGRYEQYF
cdr3_nt: TGTGCCAGCAGTCCCCAGGGCTGGCAGGGCAGGTACGAGCAGTACTTC

j_call: TRBJ2-7
d_call: -
v_call: TRBV7-6
clone_size: -
cdr3_aa: CASSPGDGSYEQYF
cdr3_nt: TGTGCCAGCAGCCCTGGGGACGGATCCTACGAGCAGTACTTC